Listed here are 27 T cell receptor beta chains from one sample, sequenced in a study of post-analysis software for immune sequencing data. Included in the TCR beta cDNA libraries were unique molecular identifiers. TCRdb independently ran MiXCR on the PCR reads; one entry per CDR3 protein. The sample lists about 160,000 distinct CDR3 sequences; about 34% were seen once. The source material was blood, sampled after autologous hematopoietic stem cell transplantation. These receptors came from a girl aged 10 to 17 with multiple sclerosis.

V and J are TRBV11-2 and TRBJ1-5; TRBD1 is a possible D gene (6 bases). V was pared by 3 bases and J by 4 bases, with 19 bases between. The CDR3 consists of 17 residues. Per the germline V gene, CDR1 is SGHAT and CDR2 is FQNNGV. CDR3 DNA sequence: TGTGCCAGCAGCTTGGGGGGAACAGGGATCAAGAATCAGCCCCAGCATTTT. Residues: CASSLGGTGIKNQPQHF.

The chain is built from TRBV5-1 and TRBJ2-3; TRBD2 matches at 7 bases. The germline gives CDR1 SGHRS, CDR2 YFSETQ. The CDR3 spans 16 residues. Trimming at V came to 0 bases and at J to 4 bases, leaving 8 bases not matched to a gene. CDR3 sequence (DNA): TGCGCCAGCAGCTTGGAAGGAGCCCGGGAGGCAGATACGCAGTATTTT. It encodes CASSLEGAREADTQYF.

The table lists this clonotype with a few counts. This chain links TRBV5-5 with TRBJ2-7; weak D call: TRBD1 (5 bases). This CDR3 region has 14 residues. Per the germline V gene, CDR1 is SGHKS and CDR2 is YYEKEE (reference sequence). The V gene lost 3 bases and the J gene lost 0 bases, with 10 bases spanning the gap. CDR3 amino acids: CASSWGGYSYEQYF. CDR3 nucleotide sequence: TGTGCCAGCAGCTGGGGCGGTTACTCCTACGAGCAGTACTTC.

The sample holds one count of this clonotype. The J gene is TRBJ2-7, the V gene TRBV5-1, with 7 nucleotides matching TRBD2. From germline, CDR1 is SGHRS and CDR2 YFSETQ. This CDR3 comprises 16 residues. The J segment lost 3 bases and the V segment lost 4 bases, leaving 13 bases of the junction unmatched. CDR3 sequence: CASSPERGGGRYEQYF. The CDR3 DNA is TGCGCCAGCAGCCCGGAGAGGGGCGGGGGACGCTACGAGCAGTACTTC.

The rearrangement joins TRBV12-3 or TRBV12-4 to TRBJ2-1; 8 bases map to TRBD2. The CDR3 loop spans 15 amino acids. With V trimmed by 8 bases and J by 1 base, 7 bases remained unmatched. In DNA, the CDR3 is TGTGCCAGCTCGGGGGGGCAGGGGTCCTACAATGAGCAGTTCTTC. The encoded protein is CASSGGQGSYNEQFF.

This clonotype was seen a handful of times. V usage is TRBV25-1 and J usage is TRBJ1-2; D ambiguous. The CDR3 is made up of 13 amino acids. The V end lost 8 bases, the J end lost 5 bases, and 15 bases lay between the germline ends. From germline, CDR1 is MGHDK and CDR2 SYGVNS. In DNA, the CDR3 is TGTGCCAGCGTGATGGGGTCGGGATATGGCTACACCTTC. Encoded protein: CASVMGSGYGYTF.

This clonotype came up a few times. V gene TRBV5-1 combines with J gene TRBJ2-7; D unclear. This CDR3 spans 14 amino acids. V lost 3 bases, J lost 7 bases, and 17 bases lay in between. Germline values: CDR1 SGHRS, CDR2 YFSETQ. In DNA form, the CDR3 reads TGCGCCAGCAGCTCCTCAAGCCCCTCGAGGGAGCAGTACTTC. This translates into CASSSSSPSREQYF.

The chain joins TRBV5-1 to TRBJ1-4; TRBD1 matches 9 bases. The length of the CDR3 is 15 residues. V was pared by 5 bases and J by 8 bases, with 10 bases of the junction left unmatched. Germline assignment: CDR1 SGHRS and CDR2 YFSETQ. The CDR3 reads CASRLTGGKSEKLFF. In DNA, the CDR3 is TGCGCCAGCAGGCTAACAGGGGGCAAGTCCGAAAAACTGTTTTTT.

This clonotype was counted many times. The chain uses TRBV7-2 and TRBJ2-1; 9 bases line up with TRBD2. The CDR3 sequence is 15 residues long. Trimming took 1 base from V and 7 from J; bases not matched to a gene: 5. Germline CDR1 SGHTA, CDR2 FQGNSA. CDR3 bases: TGTGCCAGCAGCTTAGTTGCGGGAGGGTTAAATGAGCAGTTCTTC. Translation: CASSLVAGGLNEQFF.

The CDR3 nucleotides read TGCAGCGTTGAAAGGGCGTTAGCGGGAGGCAACCGTGGCGATGAGCAGTTCTTC. Its protein is CSVERALAGGNRGDEQFF. The chain has TRBV29-1 and TRBJ2-1, with 10 nucleotides matching TRBD2. The CDR3 consists of 18 residues. V lost 2 bases to trimming and J lost 8 bases; unmatched junction nucleotides: 18. CDR1 and CDR2 (germline): SQVTM, ANQGSEA.

A note on this clonotype: One end of the junction varies from germline; a read error may be responsible. The chain is built from TRBV12-3 or TRBV12-4 and TRBJ1-5; 7 positions match TRBD1. This CDR3 has 14 residues. The chain's CDR3 is CASSARQGNQPQHF. The CDR3 nucleotides read TGTGCCAGCAGTGCCCGACAGGGCAACCAGCCCCAGCATTTT.

The sample holds many counts of this clonotype. V usage is TRBV20-1 and J usage is TRBJ2-4, with unresolved D. CDR3 length: 13 residues. Germline assignment: CDR1 DFQATT and CDR2 SNEGSKA (reference sequence). Trimming shortened V by 1 base and J by 0 bases, and 4 bases separated the two germline ends. This CDR3 is CSARGTAKNIQYF. DNA of the CDR3: TGCAGTGCTAGAGGGACAGCCAAAAACATTCAGTACTTC.

J is TRBJ1-6 and V is TRBV21-1; the table's D call, TRBD1, was not checked against the DNA. TRBV21-1 is labeled a pseudogene. The CDR3 loop spans 13 amino acids. CDR3 nucleotides: TGTGCCGGGCCGGGACAGGGTATTTCACCCCTCCACTTT. It codes for CAGPGQGISPLHF.

This clonotype was counted between two and nine times. The chain couples TRBV12-3 or TRBV12-4 to TRBJ2-7, with D possibly being TRBD1 (6 bases). This CDR3 comprises 14 residues. V lost 4 bases to trimming and J lost 3 bases, with 13 bases between them. The CDR3 region is CASSSQGHFYEQYF. In nucleotides, the CDR3 is TGTGCCAGCAGTTCACAGGGACATTTCTACGAGCAGTACTTC.

The table lists this clonotype with a few counts. J is TRBJ1-4 and V is TRBV4-2; tentatively, D is TRBD1 (5 bases). V was shortened by 0 bases and J by 6 bases, with 20 bases between the two germline ends. This CDR3 contains 18 residues. CDR1 and CDR2 (germline): LGHNA, YNFKEQ. CDR3: CASSQDEGREIGDEKLFF. The CDR3 DNA is TGTGCCAGCAGCCAAGATGAAGGCAGGGAGATAGGGGATGAAAAACTGTTTTTT.

This clonotype was seen a few times. CDR3 coding DNA: TGCGCCAGCAGCAAGGGACAGCTTAACAATGAGCAGTTCTTC. Protein product: CASSKGQLNNEQFF. The chain carries TRBV5-1 and TRBJ2-1; 7 bases fit TRBD1. CDR3 length equals 14 residues. From germline, CDR1 is SGHRS and CDR2 YFSETQ. The V segment lost 4 bases and the J segment 5 bases; nucleotides outside the gene matches: 6.

This clonotype was recorded only once. The chain has TRBV28 and TRBJ1-5, with D unresolved. V was clipped by 6 bases and J by 0 bases, with 12 bases between them. The germline gives CDR1 MDHEN, CDR2 SYDVKM. The CDR3 covers 15 residues. Written as DNA, the CDR3 is TGTGCCAGCAGCCTGAAAATAGGTAGCAATCAGCCCCAGCATTTT. It specifies CASSLKIGSNQPQHF. Filled out from reference TRBV28 and TRBJ1-5, the complete variable domain reads DVKVTQSSRYLVKRTGEKVFLECVQDMDHENMFWYRQDPGLGLRLIYFSYDVKMKEKGDIPEGYSVSREKKERFSLILESASTNQTSMYLCASSLKIGSNQPQHFGDGTRLSIL.

The sample holds a few counts of this clonotype. This chain connects TRBV7-3 to TRBJ2-3; the D is unclear. Germline V gives CDR1 SGHTA, CDR2 FQGTGA. This CDR3 has 15 amino acids. Trimming shortened V by 2 bases and J by 4 bases, and 13 bases separated the two germline ends. The CDR3 is CASSLSSMGSDTQYF. The CDR3 DNA follows: TGTGCCAGCAGCTTATCGTCGATGGGGTCAGATACGCAGTATTTT. The whole variable domain, filled in from reference TRBV7-3 and TRBJ2-3, reads GAGVSQTPSNKVTEKGKYVELRCDPISGHTALYWYRQSLGQGPEFLIYFQGTGAADDSGLPNDRFFAVRPEGSVSTLKIQRTERGDSAVYLCASSLSSMGSDTQYFGPGTRLTVL.

This clonotype was observed at least ten times. The V gene is TRBV29-1, the J gene TRBJ2-7, with D hard to call. Trimming took 0 bases from V and 5 from J, leaving 5 bases between them. Germline CDR1 and CDR2: SQVTM and ANQGSEA. The CDR3 is 11 residues long. CDR3 sequence (DNA): TGCAGCGTTGAAGATAGCCACGAGCAGTACTTC. Its translation is CSVEDSHEQYF.

This clonotype was seen a handful of times. V is TRBV10-3 and J is TRBJ2-3, with 7 bases matching TRBD2. The CDR3 loop spans 15 amino acids. Per the germline V gene, CDR1 is ENHRY and CDR2 is SYGVKD. Trimming removed 3 bases from V and 4 bases from J; junction bases left unmatched: 7. This CDR3 is CAISERAGEADTQYF. Written as DNA, the CDR3 is TGTGCCATCAGTGAACGGGCGGGAGAGGCAGATACGCAGTATTTT.

The chain combines TRBV13 with TRBJ2-5, with unresolved D. The germline V gene has CDR1 PRHDT and CDR2 FYEKMQ (reference sequence). V was clipped by 4 bases and J by 11 bases, with 14 bases between them. This CDR3 spans 12 amino acids. The CDR3 DNA reads TGTGCCAGCAGCTCTACCCCTATGGAGCAGTACTTC. Translating gives CASSSTPMEQYF. Full variable domain (remainder filled in from reference TRBV13 and TRBJ2-5): AAGVIQSPRHLIKEKRETATLKCYPIPRHDTVYWYQQGPGQDPQFLISFYEKMQSDKGSIPDRFSAQQFSDYHSELNMSSLELGDSALYFCASSSTPMEQYFGPGTRLLVL.

The V and J genes are TRBV5-5 and TRBJ2-7, with D uncertain. The V and J ends lost 6 bases and 0 bases respectively, with 16 bases between them. Germline CDR1 is SGHKS and CDR2 is YYEKEE (reference sequence). CDR3 length: 15 residues. This chain's CDR3 is CASTQDGFSSYEQYF. The DNA for the CDR3 is TGTGCCAGCACCCAGGACGGATTTAGCTCCTACGAGCAGTACTTC.

The chain combines TRBV6-5 with TRBJ1-2; a weak D match, TRBD1 (6 bases). Germline CDR1 MNHEY, CDR2 SVGAGI. Trimming removed 4 bases at V and 7 bases at J, with 13 bases between. This CDR3 is 13 amino acids long. In nucleotides, the CDR3 is TGTGCCAGCAGTTTAACAGGGTACTGTGGCTACACCTTC. Translation gives CASSLTGYCGYTF.

This rearrangement joins TRBV7-2 to TRBJ1-5; D might be TRBD1 (5 bases). The germline V gene has CDR1 SGHTA and CDR2 FQGNSA. This CDR3 is built from 14 residues. V shed 4 bases and J shed 5 bases, with 12 bases lying between them. For the CDR3, the DNA is TGTGCCAGCAGCTCTAAGGGAGGGGATCAGCCCCAGCATTTT. It is translated as CASSSKGGDQPQHF.

This clonotype was observed a few times. The rearrangement uses TRBV28 and TRBJ2-7; D possibly uses TRBD1 or TRBD2 (5 bases each). Germline V gives CDR1 MDHEN, CDR2 SYDVKM. The V gene lost 3 bases and the J gene lost 4 bases, with 16 bases spanning the gap. The CDR3 spans 15 residues. This CDR3 reads CASSFRGATSYEQYF. CDR3 DNA sequence: TGTGCCAGCAGTTTTAGAGGGGCGACTTCATACGAGCAGTACTTC.

The J gene is TRBJ2-1, the V gene TRBV30, with D maybe TRBD2 (6 bases). CDR3 size: 14 residues. Per germline, CDR1 GTSNPN and CDR2 SVGIG (reference sequence). The V and J ends lost 5 bases and 12 bases respectively, with 23 bases between them. The CDR3 DNA sequence: TGTGCCTGGGACGAGGAGGGAGGCGACGAGGGGCAGTTCTTC. This gives the protein CAWDEEGGDEGQFF. The full variable domain, its missing parts supplied by reference TRBV30 and TRBJ2-1, is SQTIHQWPATLVQPVGSPLSLECTVEGTSNPNLYWYRQAAGRGLQLLFYSVGIGQISSEVPQNLSASRPQDRQFILSSKKLLLSDSGFYLCAWDEEGGDEGQFFGPGTRLTVL.

V and J are TRBV7-2 and TRBJ2-5; maybe TRBD1 (5 bases). Trimming left V 3 bases short and J 3 bases short, with 11 bases between. Germline V gene sequence: CDR1 SGHTA, CDR2 FQGNSA. This CDR3 is 14 amino acids long. The chain's CDR3 is CASSFQGGEETQYF. In nucleotides, the CDR3 is TGTGCCAGCAGCTTCCAGGGTGGGGAAGAGACCCAGTACTTC. Filled out from reference TRBV7-2 and TRBJ2-5, the complete variable domain reads GAGVSQSPSNKVTEKGKDVELRCDPISGHTALYWYRQSLGQGLEFLIYFQGNSAPDKSGLPSDRFSAERTGGSVSTLTIQRTQQEDSAVYLCASSFQGGEETQYFGPGTRLLVL.